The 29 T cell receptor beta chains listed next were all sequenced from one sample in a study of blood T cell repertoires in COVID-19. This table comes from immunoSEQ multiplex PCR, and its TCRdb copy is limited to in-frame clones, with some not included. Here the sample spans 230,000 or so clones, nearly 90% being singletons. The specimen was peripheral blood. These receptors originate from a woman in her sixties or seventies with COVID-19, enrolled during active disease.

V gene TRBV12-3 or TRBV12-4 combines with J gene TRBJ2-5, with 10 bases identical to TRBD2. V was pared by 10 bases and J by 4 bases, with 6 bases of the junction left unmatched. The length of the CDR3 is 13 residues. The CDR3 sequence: CATQRGGRETQYF. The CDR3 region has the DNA TGTGCCACCCAGCGGGGGGGGAGAGAGACCCAGTACTTC.

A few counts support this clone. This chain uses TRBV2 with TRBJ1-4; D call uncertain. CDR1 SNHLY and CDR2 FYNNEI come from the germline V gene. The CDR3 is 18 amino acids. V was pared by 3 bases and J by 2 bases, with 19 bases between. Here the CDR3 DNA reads TGTGCCAGCAGTGATTTACAGTTTATCGGTTCTACTAATGAAAAACTGTTTTTT. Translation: CASSDLQFIGSTNEKLFF.

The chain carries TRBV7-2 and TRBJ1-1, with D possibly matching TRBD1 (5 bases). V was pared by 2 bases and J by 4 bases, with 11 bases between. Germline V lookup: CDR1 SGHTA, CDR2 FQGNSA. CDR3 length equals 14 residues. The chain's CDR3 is CASSLRQMSTEAFF. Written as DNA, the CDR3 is TGTGCCAGCAGCTTAAGACAGATGAGCACTGAAGCTTTCTTT.

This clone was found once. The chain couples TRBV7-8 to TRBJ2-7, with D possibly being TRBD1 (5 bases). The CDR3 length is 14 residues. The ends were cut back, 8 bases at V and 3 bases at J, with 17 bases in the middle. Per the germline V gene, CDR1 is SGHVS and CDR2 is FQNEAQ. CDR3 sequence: CASQDRRVDYEQYF. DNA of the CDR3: TGTGCCAGCCAAGATCGCAGGGTCGACTACGAGCAGTACTTC.

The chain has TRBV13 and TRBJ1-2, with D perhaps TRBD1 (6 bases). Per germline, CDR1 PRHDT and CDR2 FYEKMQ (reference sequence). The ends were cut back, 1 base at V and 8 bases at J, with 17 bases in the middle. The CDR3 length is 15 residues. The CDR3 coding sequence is TGTGCCAGCAGCTTAGTGGGGGCGACCAGATCAGGCTACACCTTC. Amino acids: CASSLVGATRSGYTF.

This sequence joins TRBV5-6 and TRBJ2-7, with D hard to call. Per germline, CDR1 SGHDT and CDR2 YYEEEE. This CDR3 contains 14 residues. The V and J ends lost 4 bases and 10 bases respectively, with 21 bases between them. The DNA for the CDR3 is TGTGCCAGCAGCGCGCGCCGAGCCCGAGTACTACAGTACTTC. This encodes CASSARRARVLQYF.

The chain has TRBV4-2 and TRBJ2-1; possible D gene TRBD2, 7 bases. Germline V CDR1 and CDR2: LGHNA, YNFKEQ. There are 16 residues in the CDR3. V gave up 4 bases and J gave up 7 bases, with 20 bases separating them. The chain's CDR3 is CASSPLVGGAMNEQFF. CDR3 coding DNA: TGTGCCAGCAGCCCCCTCGTGGGGGGGGCCATGAATGAGCAGTTCTTC.

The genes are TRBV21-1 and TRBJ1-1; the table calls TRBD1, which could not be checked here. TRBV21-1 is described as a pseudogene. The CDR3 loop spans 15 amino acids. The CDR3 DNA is TGTGCCAGCAGCGAGGGGGCATGCTTGGTTTCTGAAGCTTTCTTT. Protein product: CASSEGACLVSEAFF.

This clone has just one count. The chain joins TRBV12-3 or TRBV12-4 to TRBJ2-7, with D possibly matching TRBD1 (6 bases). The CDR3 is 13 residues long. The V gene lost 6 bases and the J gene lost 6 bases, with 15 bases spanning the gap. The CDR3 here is CASSPRTATEQYF. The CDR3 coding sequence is TGTGCCAGCAGCCCCCGGACAGCCACCGAGCAGTACTTC.

CDR3 in amino acids: CASKKRGGWGHEQYF. Here the CDR3 DNA reads TGTGCCAGCAAGAAGCGGGGGGGCTGGGGCCACGAGCAGTACTTC. The V and J genes are TRBV27 and TRBJ2-7, with 10 bases lining up with TRBD2. The CDR3 is 15 amino acids. After removal of 7 bases from V and 5 bases from J, the junction contained 11 bases not matched to a gene. The germline V gene encodes CDR1 MNHEY and CDR2 SMNVEV (reference sequence).

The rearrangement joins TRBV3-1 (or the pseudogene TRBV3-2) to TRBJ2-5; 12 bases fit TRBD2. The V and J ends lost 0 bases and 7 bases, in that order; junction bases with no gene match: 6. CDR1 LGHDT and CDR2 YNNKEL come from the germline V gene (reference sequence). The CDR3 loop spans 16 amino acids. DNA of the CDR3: TGTGCCAGCAGCCAAGAGCCTAGCGGGGGGGCCAGGACCCAGTACTTC. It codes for CASSQEPSGGARTQYF.

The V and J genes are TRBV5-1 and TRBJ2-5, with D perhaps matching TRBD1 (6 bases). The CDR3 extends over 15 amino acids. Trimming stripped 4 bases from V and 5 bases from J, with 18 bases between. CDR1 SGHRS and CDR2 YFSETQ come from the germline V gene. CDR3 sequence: CASSPLDSLGETQYF. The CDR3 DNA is TGCGCCAGCAGCCCTCTGGACAGCTTGGGGGAGACCCAGTACTTC.

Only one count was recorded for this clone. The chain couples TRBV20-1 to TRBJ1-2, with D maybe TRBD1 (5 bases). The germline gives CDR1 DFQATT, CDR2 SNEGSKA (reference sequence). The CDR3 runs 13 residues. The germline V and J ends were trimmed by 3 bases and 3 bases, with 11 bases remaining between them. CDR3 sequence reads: CSASTSRDYGYTF. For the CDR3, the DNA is TGCAGTGCTAGTACATCCAGGGACTATGGCTACACCTTC.

The chain's CDR3 is CASSPDSNTGELFF. DNA of the CDR3: TGCGCCAGCAGCCCGGACTCGAACACCGGGGAGCTGTTTTTT. The rearrangement joins TRBV5-1 to TRBJ2-2; D perhaps matches TRBD2 (5 bases). The CDR3 consists of 14 residues. Germline loops: CDR1 SGHRS, CDR2 YFSETQ. The V end was cut by 4 bases, the J end by 0 bases, with 7 bases between.

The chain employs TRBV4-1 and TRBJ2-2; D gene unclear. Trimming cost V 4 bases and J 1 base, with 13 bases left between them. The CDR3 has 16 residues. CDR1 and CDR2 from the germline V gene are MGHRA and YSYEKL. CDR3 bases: TGCGCCAGCAGCCTTGCCCCCCGACAGAACACCGGGGAGCTGTTTTTT. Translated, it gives CASSLAPRQNTGELFF.

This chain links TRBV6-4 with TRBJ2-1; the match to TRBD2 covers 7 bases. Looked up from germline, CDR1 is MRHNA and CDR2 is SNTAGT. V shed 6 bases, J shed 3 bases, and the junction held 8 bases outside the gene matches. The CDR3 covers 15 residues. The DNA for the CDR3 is TGTGCCAGCAGCGCGTGGGGGGGTGGCTACAATGAGCAGTTCTTC. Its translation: CASSAWGGGYNEQFF.

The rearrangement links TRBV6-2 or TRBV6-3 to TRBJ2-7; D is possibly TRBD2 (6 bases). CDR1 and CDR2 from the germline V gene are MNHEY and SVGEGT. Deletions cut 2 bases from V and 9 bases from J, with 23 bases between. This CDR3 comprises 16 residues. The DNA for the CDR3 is TGTGCCAGCAGTTACAGTCCTTGGCGGGGAGTCCCCGGGCAGTACTTC. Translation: CASSYSPWRGVPGQYF.

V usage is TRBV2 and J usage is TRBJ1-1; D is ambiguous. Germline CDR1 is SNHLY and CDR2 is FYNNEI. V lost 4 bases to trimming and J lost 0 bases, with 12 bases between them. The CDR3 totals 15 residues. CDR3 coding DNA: TGTGCCAGCAGTGTCAGGATTCTCATGAACACTGAAGCTTTCTTT. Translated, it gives CASSVRILMNTEAFF.

As DNA, the CDR3 is TGTGCCACTCACGGGAGGGTGGATTCACCCCTCCACTTT. Translated, it gives CATHGRVDSPLHF. The chain couples TRBV28 to TRBJ1-6, with D unclear. The CDR3 contains 13 residues. Germline CDR1 MDHEN, CDR2 SYDVKM. Trimming stripped 10 bases from V and 8 bases from J, with 15 bases between.

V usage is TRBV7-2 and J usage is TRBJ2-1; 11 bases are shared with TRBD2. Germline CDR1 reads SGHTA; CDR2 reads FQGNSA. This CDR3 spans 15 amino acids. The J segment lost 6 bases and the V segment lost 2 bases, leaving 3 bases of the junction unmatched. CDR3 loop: CASSLNSGGANEQFF. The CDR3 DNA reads TGTGCCAGCAGCTTAAATAGCGGGGGGGCCAATGAGCAGTTCTTC.

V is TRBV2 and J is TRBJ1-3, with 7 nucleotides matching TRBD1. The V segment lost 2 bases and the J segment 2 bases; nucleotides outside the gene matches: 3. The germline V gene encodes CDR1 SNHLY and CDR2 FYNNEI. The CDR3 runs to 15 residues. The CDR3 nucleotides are TGTGCCAGCAGTGAACCGGGACAGCCTGGAAACACCATATATTTT. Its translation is CASSEPGQPGNTIYF. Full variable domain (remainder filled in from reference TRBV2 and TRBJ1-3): EPEVTQTPSHQVTQMGQEVILRCVPISNHLYFYWYRQILGQKVEFLVSFYNNEISEKSEIFDDQFSVERPDGSNFTLKIRSTKLEDSAMYFCASSEPGQPGNTIYFGEGSWLTVV.

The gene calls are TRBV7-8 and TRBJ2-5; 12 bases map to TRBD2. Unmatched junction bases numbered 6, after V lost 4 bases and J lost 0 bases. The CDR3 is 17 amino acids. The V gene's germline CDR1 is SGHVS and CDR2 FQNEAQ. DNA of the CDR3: TGTGCCAGCAGCTCCCGGACTAGCGGGGAATACCAAGAGACCCAGTACTTC. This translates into CASSSRTSGEYQETQYF.

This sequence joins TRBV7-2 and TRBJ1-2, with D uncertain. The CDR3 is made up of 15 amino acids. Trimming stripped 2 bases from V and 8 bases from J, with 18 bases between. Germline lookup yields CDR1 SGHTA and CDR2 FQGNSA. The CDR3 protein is CASSLTQIAYLGYTF. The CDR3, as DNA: TGTGCCAGCAGCTTAACACAAATTGCATATCTCGGCTACACCTTC.

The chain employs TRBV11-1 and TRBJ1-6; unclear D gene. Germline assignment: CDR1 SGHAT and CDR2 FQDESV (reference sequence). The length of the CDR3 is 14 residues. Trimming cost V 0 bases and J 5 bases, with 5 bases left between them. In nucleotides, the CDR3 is TGTGCCAGCAGCTTAGCCGAGGATAATTCACCCCTCCACTTT. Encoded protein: CASSLAEDNSPLHF. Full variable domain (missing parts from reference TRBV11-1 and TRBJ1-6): EAEVAQSPRYKITEKSQAVAFWCDPISGHATLYWYRQILGQGPELLVQFQDESVVDDSQLPKDRFSAERLKGVDSTLKIQPAELGDSAMYLCASSLAEDNSPLHFGNGTRLTVT.

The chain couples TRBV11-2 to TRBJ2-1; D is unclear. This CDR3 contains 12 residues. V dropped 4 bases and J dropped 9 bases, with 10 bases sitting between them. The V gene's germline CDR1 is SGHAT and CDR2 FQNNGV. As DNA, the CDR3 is TGTGCCAGCAGCTCATATACGGGTGAGCAGTTCTTC. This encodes CASSSYTGEQFF.

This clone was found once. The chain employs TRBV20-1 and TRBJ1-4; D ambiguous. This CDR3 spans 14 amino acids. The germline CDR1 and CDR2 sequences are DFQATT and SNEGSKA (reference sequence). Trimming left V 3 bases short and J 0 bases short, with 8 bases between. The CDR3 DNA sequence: TGCAGTGCTAGTCGGGATGCAACTAATGAAAAACTGTTTTTT. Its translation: CSASRDATNEKLFF.

The CDR3 DNA reads TGTGCCTGGAGTGTCATGGGGGCGGAAGATACGCAGTATTTT. Residues: CAWSVMGAEDTQYF. The chain recombines TRBV30 with TRBJ2-3, with D possibly matching TRBD1 (6 bases). Deletions cut 0 bases from V and 5 bases from J, with 12 bases between. The CDR3 loop spans 14 amino acids. CDR1 is GTSNPN, CDR2 SVGIG, per germline (reference sequence).

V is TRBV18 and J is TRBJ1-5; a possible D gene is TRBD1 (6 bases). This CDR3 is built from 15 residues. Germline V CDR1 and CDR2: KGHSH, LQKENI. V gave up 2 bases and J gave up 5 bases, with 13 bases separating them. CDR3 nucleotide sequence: TGTGCCAGCTCACCAAGCAGCAAGGGGGATCAGCCCCAGCATTTT. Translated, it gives CASSPSSKGDQPQHF.

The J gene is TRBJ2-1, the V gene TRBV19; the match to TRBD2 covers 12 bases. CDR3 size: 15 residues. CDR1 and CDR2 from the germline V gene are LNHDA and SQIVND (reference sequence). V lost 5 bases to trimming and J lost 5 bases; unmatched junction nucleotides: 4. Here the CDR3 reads CASSVLAGGNNEQFF. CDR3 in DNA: TGTGCCAGTAGTGTTCTAGCGGGGGGGAACAATGAGCAGTTCTTC.